These 30 T cell receptor beta chains came from one sample sequenced in a study of glioma-infiltrating T cells after dendritic cell vaccination. The protocol was immunoSEQ multiplex PCR, while the TCRdb copy is restricted to in-frame clones and leaves out a portion. The table includes fewer than 110,000 clones, 75% to 85% detected once. The input for sequencing was blood, taken before dendritic cell vaccination. These TCRs come from a human donor with glioblastoma.

The chain is built from TRBV4-1 and TRBJ1-1, with TRBD1 as a possible D gene (6 bases). Germline CDR1 and CDR2: MGHRA and YSYEKL. The V and J ends lost 2 bases and 1 base respectively, with 11 bases between them. CDR3 size: 15 residues. The CDR3 protein is CASSQPTGRNTEAFF. The CDR3 DNA reads TGCGCCAGCAGCCAACCTACAGGGCGGAACACTGAAGCTTTCTTT.

V and J are TRBV14 and TRBJ1-1; D may be TRBD1 (5 bases). Germline CDR1 reads SGHDN; CDR2 reads FVKESK. The CDR3 is made up of 15 amino acids. V shed 3 bases and J shed 0 bases, with 11 bases lying between them. The CDR3: CASSQGGFLNTEAFF. CDR3 nucleotides: TGTGCCAGCAGCCAGGGGGGTTTCCTGAACACTGAAGCTTTCTTT. Full variable domain (outside the CDR3, taken from reference TRBV14 and TRBJ1-1): EAGVTQFPSHSVIEKGQTVTLRCDPISGHDNLYWYRRVMGKEIKFLLHFVKESKQDESGMPNNRFLAERTGGTYSTLKVQPAELEDSGVYFCASSQGGFLNTEAFFGQGTRLTVV.

This chain links TRBV6-1 with TRBJ1-6; D gene ambiguous. CDR3 length: 13 amino acids. The germline V and J ends were trimmed by 7 bases and 8 bases, with 12 bases remaining between them. The germline V gene encodes CDR1 MNHNS and CDR2 SASEGT. CDR3 nucleotide sequence: TGTGCCAGCACCCCCTTTCAGGATTCACCCCTCCACTTT. Translation gives CASTPFQDSPLHF.

This clone was recorded only once. The V and J genes are TRBV19 and TRBJ2-7; a weak D match, TRBD1 (5 bases). With 8 bases removed from V and 0 bases from J, the gap between germline ends came to 11 bases. This CDR3 comprises 13 residues. Germline values: CDR1 LNHDA, CDR2 SQIVND (reference sequence). CDR3 sequence reads: CASEDTYSYEQYF. The CDR3 nucleotides are TGTGCCAGTGAGGACACTTACTCCTACGAGCAGTACTTC.

This clone was seen only a few times. J is TRBJ1-2 and V is TRBV7-2, with D uncertain. Trimming pared 5 bases from V and 3 bases from J, leaving 13 bases between. Germline assignment: CDR1 SGHTA and CDR2 FQGNSA. The CDR3 runs 14 residues. The CDR3 DNA sequence: TGTGCCAGCAGCGCTTACCGGGAGGACTATGGCTACACCTTC. Residues: CASSAYREDYGYTF.

Only a few counts were recorded for this clone. V is TRBV10-2 and J is TRBJ1-3; D is uncertain. CDR1 is WSHSY, CDR2 SAAADI, per germline. The V end lost 6 bases, the J end lost 8 bases, and 11 bases lay between the germline ends. This CDR3 is built from 12 residues. The DNA of the CDR3 is TGCGCCAGCAGCCTTGACTCTGACACCATATATTTT. It translates to CASSLDSDTIYF.

The chain couples TRBV4-2 to TRBJ1-2, with D maybe TRBD1 (5 bases). The CDR3 spans 15 residues. V was cut by 0 bases and J by 5 bases, with 13 bases left in between. Germline CDR1 reads LGHNA; CDR2 reads YNFKEQ. The CDR3 reads CASSQDLQGRYGYTF. The CDR3 region has the DNA TGTGCCAGCAGCCAAGATTTGCAGGGTAGATATGGCTACACCTTC.

The V call is TRBV2, the J call TRBJ2-2; a weak D match, TRBD2 (5 bases). The V and J ends lost 1 base and 1 base respectively, with 10 bases between them. There are 16 residues in the CDR3. From germline, CDR1 is SNHLY and CDR2 FYNNEI. CDR3 coding DNA: TGTGCCAGCAGTGAAGATCCAGCGGTGAACACCGGGGAGCTGTTTTTT. As protein: CASSEDPAVNTGELFF.

The chain has TRBV7-6 and TRBJ2-2; 9 positions agree with TRBD1. Germline V gives CDR1 SGHVS, CDR2 FNYEAQ. Unmatched junction bases numbered 10, after V lost 8 bases and J lost 6 bases. The CDR3 has 15 amino acids. The CDR3 bases are TGTGCCAGCCGCACTAGTTACAGGGGGCCCGGGGAGCTGTTTTTT. This codes for CASRTSYRGPGELFF.

This clone has more than one count but fewer than ten. The chain links TRBV28 to TRBJ1-4, with 11 bases fitting TRBD1. Per germline, CDR1 MDHEN and CDR2 SYDVKM. V was clipped by 6 bases and J by 8 bases; unmatched bases: 8. The CDR3 length is 15 residues. This chain's CDR3 is CASSAWTGGREKLFF. The CDR3 nucleotides read TGTGCCAGCAGCGCCTGGACAGGGGGCCGAGAAAAACTGTTTTTT. The whole variable domain, remainder taken from reference TRBV28 and TRBJ1-4, is DVKVTQSSRYLVKRTGEKVFLECVQDMDHENMFWYRQDPGLGLRLIYFSYDVKMKEKGDIPEGYSVSREKKERFSLILESASTNQTSMYLCASSAWTGGREKLFFGSGTQLSVL.

This clone was seen a handful of times. V gene TRBV4-1 combines with J gene TRBJ1-4, with D unresolved. Between the trimmed V and J ends, which lost 1 base and 2 bases, there was a span of 11 bases. Germline assignment: CDR1 MGHRA and CDR2 YSYEKL. The CDR3 is 16 residues long. In DNA, the CDR3 is TGCGCCAGCAGCCAAGTGTCGTGGACTACTAATGAAAAACTGTTTTTT. It encodes CASSQVSWTTNEKLFF.

The table lists this clone with a count of one. The rearrangement links TRBV25-1 to TRBJ1-3; possible D gene TRBD1, 5 bases. V lost 4 bases and J 4 bases, leaving 11 bases between the germline ends. Per the germline V gene, CDR1 is MGHDK and CDR2 is SYGVNS. This CDR3 contains 14 residues. CDR3 region: CASSVTGTGNTIYF. CDR3 sequence (DNA): TGTGCCAGCAGTGTAACAGGTACCGGAAACACCATATATTTT.

The rearrangement uses TRBV4-2 and TRBJ1-1, with D unclear. The CDR3 has 15 amino acids. Germline V gene lookup returns CDR1 LGHNA and CDR2 YNFKEQ. The V end was cut by 0 bases, the J end by 1 base, with 9 bases between. In DNA, the CDR3 is TGTGCCAGCAGCCAAGAGGTCGCGGGGAACACTGAAGCTTTCTTT. It codes for CASSQEVAGNTEAFF.

The chain has TRBV9 and TRBJ1-2; 7 positions match TRBD1. Germline V gene lookup returns CDR1 SGDLS and CDR2 YYNGEE. The V and J ends lost 4 bases and 3 bases, in that order; junction bases with no gene match: 6. The CDR3 runs 14 residues. CDR3 DNA sequence: TGTGCCAGCAGCTCTCCGGGACAGCACTATGGCTACACCTTC. This sequence encodes CASSSPGQHYGYTF.

The chain couples TRBV7-6 to TRBJ2-6; D remains ambiguous. CDR3 size: 17 residues. Trimming took 1 base from V and 0 from J, leaving 10 bases between them. The germline V gene has CDR1 SGHVS and CDR2 FNYEAQ. As DNA, the CDR3 is TGTGCCAGCAGCTTAGGTGCCAGGCCCTCTGGGGCCAACGTCCTGACTTTC. Protein sequence: CASSLGARPSGANVLTF.

This chain joins TRBV7-9 and TRBJ2-7, with 10 bases aligning to TRBD1. CDR1 SEHNR and CDR2 FQNEAQ come from the germline V gene (reference sequence). The CDR3 runs to 14 residues. Germline trimming cut 5 bases from V and 6 bases from J; bases unmatched to any gene: 7. The CDR3, as DNA: TGTGCCAGCAGCCACTGGGACAGGGGCGTCGAGCAGTACTTC. Translated, it gives CASSHWDRGVEQYF.

The V call is TRBV5-1, the J call TRBJ2-1, with D tentatively TRBD2 (5 bases). V gave up 0 bases and J gave up 0 bases, with 13 bases separating them. Looked up from germline, CDR1 is SGHRS and CDR2 is YFSETQ. CDR3 length equals 17 residues. CDR3: CASSLEDSSSSYNEQFF. The CDR3 DNA reads TGCGCCAGCAGCTTGGAAGACTCTAGCTCCTCCTACAATGAGCAGTTCTTC.

The rearrangement links TRBV5-1 to TRBJ2-3, with D possibly TRBD1 on 6 matching bases. CDR1 is SGHRS and CDR2 is YFSETQ in the germline V gene. Trimming cost V 0 bases and J 3 bases, with 11 bases left between them. This CDR3 region has 15 residues. The CDR3 coding sequence is TGCGCCAGCAGCTTGGACAGGGTCGAGACAGATACGCAGTATTTT. It yields the protein CASSLDRVETDTQYF. Complete variable domain (other parts from reference TRBV5-1 and TRBJ2-3): KAGVTQTPRYLIKTRGQQVTLSCSPISGHRSVSWYQQTPGQGLQFLFEYFSETQRNKGNFPGRFSGRQFSNSRSEMNVSTLELGDSALYLCASSLDRVETDTQYFGPGTRLTVL.

The chain carries TRBV5-1 and TRBJ1-6; D perhaps matches TRBD1 (6 bases). This CDR3 has 15 amino acids. The V and J ends lost 1 base and 6 bases respectively, with 11 bases between them. The germline V gene encodes CDR1 SGHRS and CDR2 YFSETQ. CDR3 coding DNA: TGCGCCAGCAGCTTGAACAGGGAGGGTAATTCACCCCTCCACTTT. Its translation is CASSLNREGNSPLHF.

The rearrangement links TRBV19 to TRBJ1-4, with D tentatively TRBD1 (6 bases). The CDR3 runs to 15 residues. The germline V gene has CDR1 LNHDA and CDR2 SQIVND (reference sequence). The V gene lost 4 bases and the J gene lost 8 bases, with 17 bases spanning the gap. In nucleotides, the CDR3 is TGTGCCAGTAGTAATTACGGACAGTCATTAGAAAAACTGTTTTTT. Amino acids: CASSNYGQSLEKLFF.

A few counts support this clone. This CDR3 reads CASRPGQEMDYGYTF. DNA of the CDR3: TGTGCCAGTAGACCCGGACAGGAGATGGACTATGGCTACACCTTC. The J gene is TRBJ1-2, the V gene TRBV19; 7 bases map to TRBD1. V lost 6 bases and J lost 3; bases outside the gene matches: 10. CDR1 and CDR2 (germline): LNHDA, SQIVND (reference sequence). The CDR3 totals 15 residues.

The V and J genes are TRBV27 and TRBJ2-1; D possibly corresponds to TRBD1 (5 bases). This CDR3 is built from 15 residues. The germline V and J ends were trimmed by 2 bases and 3 bases, with 11 bases remaining between them. The germline V gene encodes CDR1 MNHEY and CDR2 SMNVEV (reference sequence). The CDR3, as DNA: TGTGCCAGCAGTTTAGATCCAGGGCTCTACAATGAGCAGTTCTTC. It is translated as CASSLDPGLYNEQFF.

V usage is TRBV10-2 and J usage is TRBJ2-1; tentative D call: TRBD2 (5 bases). Germline loops: CDR1 WSHSY, CDR2 SAAADI. CDR3 length equals 14 residues. V was shortened by 8 bases and J by 3 bases, with 14 bases between the two germline ends. The CDR3 region has the DNA TGCGCCAGCGGGAAGGGAGCCTACTACAATGAGCAGTTCTTC. Its translation is CASGKGAYYNEQFF.

The chain combines TRBV11-2 with TRBJ1-2; maybe TRBD1 (5 bases). The CDR3 is made up of 18 amino acids. The germline V gene encodes CDR1 SGHAT and CDR2 FQNNGV. The V end was cut by 2 bases, the J end by 1 base, with 20 bases between. The CDR3 nucleotides are TGTGCCAGCAGCTTATTTCTAACAGGCGCTAAACTTAACTATGGCTACACCTTC. This sequence encodes CASSLFLTGAKLNYGYTF.

The chain combines TRBV30 with TRBJ1-1, with 11 bases aligning to TRBD1. This CDR3 has 15 residues. Germline trimming cut 0 bases from V and 6 bases from J; bases unmatched to any gene: 6. The germline V gene has CDR1 GTSNPN and CDR2 SVGIG (reference sequence). CDR3 sequence: CAWSVEGGQGAEAFF. For the CDR3, the DNA is TGTGCCTGGAGTGTAGAGGGGGGACAGGGGGCTGAAGCTTTCTTT.

V is TRBV7-8 and J is TRBJ1-1, with D perhaps matching TRBD1 (5 bases). CDR1 and CDR2 from the germline V gene are SGHVS and FQNEAQ. This CDR3 is built from 14 residues. The V end was cut by 5 bases, the J end by 1 base, with 11 bases between. The CDR3 coding sequence is TGTGCCAGCAGCCTCCTGACAGCGAACACTGAAGCTTTCTTT. It is translated as CASSLLTANTEAFF.

The DNA for the CDR3 is TGTGCCAGCAGCGATAGCCCCAGCTCCTACAATGAGCAGTTCTTC. Its translation: CASSDSPSSYNEQFF. V is TRBV7-6 and J is TRBJ2-1, with D unresolved. Germline CDR1 and CDR2: SGHVS and FNYEAQ. CDR3 length: 15 amino acids. Trimming removed 5 bases at V and 0 bases at J, with 11 bases between.

The rearrangement uses TRBV11-3 and TRBJ1-4, with D possibly TRBD1 on 5 matching bases. The CDR3 is 16 amino acids. Trimming left V 0 bases short and J 3 bases short, with 11 bases between. Germline V lookup: CDR1 SGHNT, CDR2 YENEEA. CDR3 sequence: CASSLDSAGSNEKLFF. For the CDR3, the DNA is TGTGCCAGCAGCTTAGATTCGGCAGGGTCTAATGAAAAACTGTTTTTT. Full variable domain (outside the CDR3, taken from reference TRBV11-3 and TRBJ1-4): EAGVVQSPRYKIIEKKQPVAFWCNPISGHNTLYWYLQNLGQGPELLIRYENEEAVDDSQLPKDRFSAERLKGVDSTLKIQPAELGDSAVYLCASSLDSAGSNEKLFFGSGTQLSVL.

This clone showed up just a few times. CDR3 amino acids: CSVELQGAQDYGYTF. DNA for the CDR3: TGCAGCGTGGAACTCCAGGGGGCGCAGGACTATGGCTACACCTTC. The chain combines TRBV29-1 with TRBJ1-2, with 8 bases matching TRBD1. Unmatched junction bases numbered 12, after V lost 6 bases and J lost 3 bases. The CDR3 is made up of 15 amino acids. CDR1 is SQVTM and CDR2 is ANQGSEA in the germline V gene.

This chain uses TRBV7-9 with TRBJ2-7; TRBD1 agrees at 7 bases. The V gene's germline CDR1 is SEHNR and CDR2 FQNEAQ (reference sequence). V lost 5 bases, J lost 2 bases, and 6 bases stayed unmatched. The CDR3 covers 14 residues. CDR3 in amino acids: CASSPPDRTYEQYF. The CDR3 coding sequence is TGTGCCAGCAGCCCCCCGGACAGGACCTACGAGCAGTACTTC.